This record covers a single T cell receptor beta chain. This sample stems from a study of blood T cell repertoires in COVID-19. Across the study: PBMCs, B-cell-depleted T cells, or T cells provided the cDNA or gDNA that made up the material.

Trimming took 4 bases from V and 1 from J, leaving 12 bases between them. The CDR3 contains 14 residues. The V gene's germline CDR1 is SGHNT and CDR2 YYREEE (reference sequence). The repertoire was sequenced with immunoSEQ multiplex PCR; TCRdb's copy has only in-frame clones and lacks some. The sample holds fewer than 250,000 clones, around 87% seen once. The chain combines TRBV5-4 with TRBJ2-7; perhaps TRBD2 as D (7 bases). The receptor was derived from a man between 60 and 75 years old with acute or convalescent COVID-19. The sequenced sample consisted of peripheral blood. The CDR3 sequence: CASSGAGASYEQYF. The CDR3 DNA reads TGTGCCAGCAGCGGCGCGGGGGCATCCTACGAGCAGTACTTC.